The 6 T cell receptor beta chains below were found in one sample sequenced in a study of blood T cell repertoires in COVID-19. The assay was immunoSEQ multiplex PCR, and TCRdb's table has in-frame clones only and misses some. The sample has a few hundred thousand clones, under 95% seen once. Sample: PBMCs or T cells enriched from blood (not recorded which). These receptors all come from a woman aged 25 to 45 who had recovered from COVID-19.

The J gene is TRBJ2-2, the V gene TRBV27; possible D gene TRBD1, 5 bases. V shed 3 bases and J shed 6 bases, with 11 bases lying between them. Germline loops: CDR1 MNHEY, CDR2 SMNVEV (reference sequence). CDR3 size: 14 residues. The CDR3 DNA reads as TGTGCCAGCAGTTTGGACGAAGGGGCCGGGGAGCTGTTTTTT. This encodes CASSLDEGAGELFF.

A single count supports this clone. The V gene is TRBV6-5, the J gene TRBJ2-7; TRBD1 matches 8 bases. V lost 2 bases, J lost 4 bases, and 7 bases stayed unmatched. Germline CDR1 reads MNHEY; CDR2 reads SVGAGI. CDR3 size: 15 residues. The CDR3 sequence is CASSYRDRLGYEQYF. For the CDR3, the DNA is TGTGCCAGCAGTTACCGGGACAGGCTGGGATACGAGCAGTACTTC.

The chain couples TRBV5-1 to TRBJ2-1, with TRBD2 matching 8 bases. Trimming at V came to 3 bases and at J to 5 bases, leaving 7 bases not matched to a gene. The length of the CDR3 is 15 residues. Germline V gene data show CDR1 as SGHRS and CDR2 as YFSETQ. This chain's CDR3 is CASSYSGKGDNEQFF. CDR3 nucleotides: TGCGCCAGCAGCTATAGCGGGAAGGGGGACAATGAGCAGTTCTTC.

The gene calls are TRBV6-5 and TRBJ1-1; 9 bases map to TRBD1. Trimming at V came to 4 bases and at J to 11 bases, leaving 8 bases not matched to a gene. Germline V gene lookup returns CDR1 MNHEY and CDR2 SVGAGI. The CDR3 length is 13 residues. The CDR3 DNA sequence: TGTGCCAGCAGTTCCTGGACAGGGGAAGGGGCTTTCTTT. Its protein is CASSSWTGEGAFF.

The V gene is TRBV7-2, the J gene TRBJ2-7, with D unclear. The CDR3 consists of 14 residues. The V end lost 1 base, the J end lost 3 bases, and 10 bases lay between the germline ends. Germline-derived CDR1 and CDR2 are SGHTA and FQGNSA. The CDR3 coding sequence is TGTGCCAGCAGCTTAGACCCAGAATACTACGAGCAGTACTTC. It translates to CASSLDPEYYEQYF.

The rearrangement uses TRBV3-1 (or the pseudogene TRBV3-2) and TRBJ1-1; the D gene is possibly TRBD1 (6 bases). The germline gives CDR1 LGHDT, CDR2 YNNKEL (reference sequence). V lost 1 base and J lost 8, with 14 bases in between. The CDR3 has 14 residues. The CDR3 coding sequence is TGTGCCAGCAGCCAAGGGGGCAGGGGAAGCGAAGCTTTCTTT. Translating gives CASSQGGRGSEAFF.